This TCR beta chain emerged from a study of OX40 agonist ivuxolimab in advanced cancers. Findings and limits, study-wide: The investigators did not determine what antigen specificity the expanded peripheral T cells had.

Produced via immunoSEQ multiplex PCR; TCRdb's table is partial and in-frame only. This sample has fewer than 85,000 clones, with around nine tenths found just once. Peripheral blood came from all dose cohorts at three timepoints. With respect to this clone: What it binds is unknown. Different DNA sequences within this sample yield the same CDR3.

The CDR3 sequence is 11 residues long. Germline values: CDR1 KGHSH, CDR2 LQKENI. Trimming removed 6 bases from V and 2 bases from J, with 5 bases in between. The TCR was taken from an adult with an advanced solid tumor such as melanoma, head and neck, liver or kidney cancer. The chain links TRBV18 to TRBJ2-7; no clear D gene. Sample: CD4+ or CD8+ T cells sorted from blood, taken in a trial of the OX40 agonist ivuxolimab. DNA of the CDR3: TGTGCCAGCTCCCCCGCCTACGAGCAGTACTTC. The encoded protein is CASSPAYEQYF.